Presented here are 18 T cell receptor beta chains from one specimen sequenced in a study of T cell changes during pregnancy in multiple sclerosis. The method was immunoSEQ multiplex PCR; TCRdb's version includes in-frame clones alone and lacks a portion of them. The sample has 40,000 to 60,000 clones; about 90% are singletons. The sequenced sample was CD4+ T cells from peripheral blood mononuclear cells, obtained after pregnancy. The receptor set was obtained from a female donor with multiple sclerosis, enrolled in a pregnancy study.

V and J are TRBV5-6 and TRBJ2-5; 13 bases align to TRBD2. With the DNA end fitting TRBJ2-7 better, the J assignment may be wrong. Germline assignment: CDR1 SGHDT and CDR2 YYEEEE. This CDR3 contains 16 residues. CDR3 in amino acids: CASSQLGLAGNYEQYF. The CDR3 coding sequence is TGTGCCAGCAGCCAACTGGGACTAGCGGGAAACTACGAGCAGTACTTC.

The rearrangement links TRBV7-9 to TRBJ2-2; no firm D call. The CDR3 sequence is 15 residues long. The germline V and J ends were trimmed by 2 bases and 5 bases, with 12 bases remaining between them. CDR1 SEHNR and CDR2 FQNEAQ come from the germline V gene (reference sequence). The CDR3: CASSLYVAETGELFF. Here the CDR3 DNA reads TGTGCCAGCAGCTTATATGTTGCGGAGACCGGGGAGCTGTTTTTT. The full variable domain, rest sourced from reference TRBV7-9 and TRBJ2-2, is DTGVSQNPRHKITKRGQNVTFRCDPISEHNRLYWYRQTLGQGPEFLTYFQNEAQLEKSRLLSDRFSAERPKGSFSTLEIQRTEQGDSAMYLCASSLYVAETGELFFGEGSRLTVL.

The chain uses TRBV11-2 and TRBJ1-1; D not certain. V lost 4 bases, J lost 4 bases, and 10 bases lay in between. Germline V lookup: CDR1 SGHAT, CDR2 FQNNGV. This CDR3 has 13 residues. CDR3 region: CASSSRFGTEAFF. As DNA, the CDR3 is TGTGCCAGCAGCTCCAGGTTCGGCACTGAAGCTTTCTTT.

The chain couples TRBV29-1 to TRBJ1-2; 7 bases match TRBD1. Trimming cost V 6 bases and J 5 bases; bases outside gene matches: 3. The CDR3 has 11 residues. Germline-derived CDR1 and CDR2 are SQVTM and ANQGSEA. CDR3 region: CSVSTGYGYTF. The CDR3, as DNA: TGCAGCGTCTCGACAGGGTATGGCTACACCTTC.

The rearrangement joins TRBV2 to TRBJ2-1; D uncertain. Trimming shortened V by 5 bases and J by 9 bases, and 11 bases separated the two germline ends. CDR1 is SNHLY and CDR2 is FYNNEI in the germline V gene. The CDR3 runs 12 residues. The CDR3 region has the DNA TGTGCCAGCAGTCCCTTCGTGGCTGAGCAGTTCTTC. Its protein is CASSPFVAEQFF.

The chain couples TRBV9 to TRBJ2-1; 7 nucleotides agree with TRBD2. The CDR3 extends over 16 amino acids. CDR1 is SGDLS and CDR2 is YYNGEE in the germline V gene. V gave up 4 bases and J gave up 0 bases; unmatched junction bases: 7. DNA for the CDR3: TGTGCCAGCAGCTCACGGGGCGGGAGCTCCTACAATGAGCAGTTCTTC. Protein sequence: CASSSRGGSSYNEQFF.

The rearrangement joins TRBV11-2 to TRBJ2-1; 7 nucleotides line up with TRBD1. J gave up 6 bases and V 5 bases, and 10 bases lay outside the gene matches. Germline V gives CDR1 SGHAT, CDR2 FQNNGV. The CDR3 contains 15 residues. As DNA, the CDR3 is TGTGCCAGCAGCCTGACAGGGTATCCAAGCAATGAGCAGTTCTTC. Amino acid sequence: CASSLTGYPSNEQFF.

This clone appeared a single time. The rearrangement links TRBV14 to TRBJ2-1; TRBD1 matches at 8 bases. This CDR3 is 15 amino acids long. After removal of 2 bases from V and 7 bases from J, the junction contained 7 bases not matched to a gene. Germline loops: CDR1 SGHDN, CDR2 FVKESK. The CDR3 here is CASSQPQGGWNEQFF. The CDR3 DNA follows: TGTGCCAGCAGCCAACCACAGGGGGGCTGGAATGAGCAGTTCTTC. The complete variable domain, with remaining parts taken from reference TRBV14 and TRBJ2-1, reads EAGVTQFPSHSVIEKGQTVTLRCDPISGHDNLYWYRRVMGKEIKFLLHFVKESKQDESGMPNNRFLAERTGGTYSTLKVQPAELEDSGVYFCASSQPQGGWNEQFFGPGTRLTVL.

The V gene is TRBV11-3, the J gene TRBJ2-2, with 8 nucleotides matching TRBD2. V lost 3 bases and J lost 0; bases outside the gene matches: 0. CDR3 size: 15 residues. In germline, CDR1 is SGHNT, CDR2 YENEEA. This CDR3 reads CASSLGLANTGELFF. CDR3 nucleotide sequence: TGTGCCAGCAGCTTGGGACTAGCGAACACCGGGGAGCTGTTTTTT.

The chain recombines TRBV9 with TRBJ2-2, with a possible D match to TRBD2 (5 bases). Per germline, CDR1 SGDLS and CDR2 YYNGEE. V was trimmed by 0 bases and J by 2 bases, leaving 8 bases between them. This CDR3 spans 15 amino acids. In nucleotides, the CDR3 is TGTGCCAGCAGCGTAGGCGGGTTCAACACCGGGGAGCTGTTTTTT. Translation: CASSVGGFNTGELFF.

In nucleotides, the CDR3 is TGTGCCAGCTTGGGGGCCGCTGCGGACGAGCAGTACTTC. This codes for CASLGAAADEQYF. This chain connects TRBV6-1 to TRBJ2-7, with a possible D match to TRBD1 (6 bases). CDR1 and CDR2 from the germline V gene are MNHNS and SASEGT. V was shortened by 8 bases and J by 5 bases, with 16 bases between the two germline ends. There are 13 residues in the CDR3.

The CDR3 bases are TGTGCCAGCAGTTCCAACAGGGCCCGGGGCGAGCAGTACTTC. It specifies CASSSNRARGEQYF. The genes are TRBV27 and TRBJ2-7, with D possibly being TRBD1 (6 bases). The V gene's germline CDR1 is MNHEY and CDR2 SMNVEV (reference sequence). The CDR3 totals 14 residues. Trimming took off 4 bases at V and 6 bases at J, with 16 bases between the two ends.

This clone appeared a few times. The rearrangement uses TRBV5-6 and TRBJ1-1, with D perhaps matching TRBD1 (6 bases). Trimming cost V 1 base and J 11 bases, with 12 bases left between them. Germline V gene data show CDR1 as SGHDT and CDR2 as YYEEEE. This CDR3 region has 12 residues. CDR3 region: CASSLQRGGAFF. CDR3 nucleotides: TGTGCCAGCAGCTTGCAAAGGGGGGGGGCTTTCTTT. The full variable domain, its missing parts supplied by reference TRBV5-6 and TRBJ1-1, is DAGVTQSPTHLIKTRGQQVTLRCSPKSGHDTVSWYQQALGQGPQFIFQYYEEEERQRGNFPDRFSGHQFPNYSSELNVNALLLGDSALYLCASSLQRGGAFFGQGTRLTVV.

The CDR3 protein is CASSTIGPAGGGWETQYF. The CDR3 DNA reads as TGTGCCAGTAGTACTATAGGTCCAGCGGGAGGAGGTTGGGAGACCCAGTACTTC. The chain is built from TRBV19 and TRBJ2-5; 9 bases line up with TRBD2. The CDR3 loop spans 18 amino acids. Trimming cost V 4 bases and J 5 bases; bases outside gene matches: 17. CDR1 LNHDA and CDR2 SQIVND come from the germline V gene (reference sequence). The full variable domain, rest sourced from reference TRBV19 and TRBJ2-5, is DGGITQSPKYLFRKEGQNVTLSCEQNLNHDAMYWYRQDPGQGLRLIYYSQIVNDFQKGDIAEGYSVSREKKESFPLTVTSAQKNPTAFYLCASSTIGPAGGGWETQYFGPGTRLLVL.

This sequence joins TRBV28 and TRBJ1-2, with 8 bases identical to TRBD1. The J segment lost 4 bases and the V segment lost 5 bases, leaving 6 bases of the junction unmatched. This CDR3 has 14 amino acids. The germline gives CDR1 MDHEN, CDR2 SYDVKM. The CDR3 DNA reads TGTGCCAGCAGTGCAGGGACAGGACCCTATGGCTACACCTTC. Its translation: CASSAGTGPYGYTF.

This chain joins TRBV10-3 and TRBJ1-2; D is unresolved. The CDR3 is made up of 14 amino acids. Germline V gene sequence: CDR1 ENHRY, CDR2 SYGVKD. V was clipped by 0 bases and J by 4 bases, with 9 bases between them. CDR3 sequence reads: CAISESGSGYGYTF. The DNA of the CDR3 is TGTGCCATCAGTGAGTCGGGCAGTGGCTATGGCTACACCTTC.

Only one count was recorded for this clone. This chain connects TRBV4-3 to TRBJ2-3; 9 bases align to TRBD2. The CDR3 sequence is 15 residues long. Germline assignment: CDR1 LGHNA and CDR2 YSLEER. Trimming removed 4 bases from V and 1 base from J; junction bases left unmatched: 3. For the CDR3, the DNA is TGCGCCAGCAGCCGAATAGCGGGAGGCACAGATACGCAGTATTTT. As protein: CASSRIAGGTDTQYF.

In DNA form, the CDR3 reads TGCGCCAGCAGCCCCAATTACCAAGAGACCCAGTACTTC. Protein: CASSPNYQETQYF. The genes are TRBV4-3 and TRBJ2-5; D not resolved. This CDR3 comprises 13 residues. Germline values: CDR1 LGHNA, CDR2 YSLEER. Between the trimmed V and J ends, which lost 4 bases and 0 bases, there was a span of 6 bases.